A selection of T cell receptor beta chains follows, all from one sample in a study of T cells in tuberculosis. Measured with immunoSEQ multiplex PCR; TCRdb has only the in-frame clones, and not every one. The sample records around 30,000 clones, more than 75% being singletons. Here the sequenced sample was PBMCs, taken at tuberculosis diagnosis. These receptors were obtained from an adult with tuberculosis. CDR3s include the opening cysteine and the closing phenylalanine or tryptophan. A D gene is named only where the DNA matches it firmly. Clone size is not always given. Where it is, it says once, few, many or a class for expanded clones.

V: TRBV7-7; D: TRBD2; size: .; J: TRBJ2-1; DNA: TGTGCCAGCAGCGCCCTGTTAGCGGGTGGTGAGCAGTTCTTC; CDR3: CASSALLAGGEQFF
V: TRBV2; D: TRBD1; size: .; J: TRBJ2-7; DNA: TGTGCCAGCAGTAGGGACAGGCGTTCCTACGAGCAGTACTTC; CDR3: CASSRDRRSYEQYF
V: TRBV6-1; D: TRBD2; size: .; J: TRBJ2-7; DNA: TGTGCCAGCAGTCTTTTTAGCGGGGAAGTCTACGAGCAGTACTTC; CDR3: CASSLFSGEVYEQYF
V: TRBV7-2; D: .; size: .; J: TRBJ1-6; DNA: TGTGCCAGCAGCCCATGGGACAACCGGAATTCACCCCTCCACTTT; CDR3: CASSPWDNRNSPLHF
V: TRBV5-6; D: .; size: .; J: TRBJ2-1; DNA: TGTGCCAGCAGCTATGGGCCAGGGGCAGGGGAGAATGAGCAGTTCTTC; CDR3: CASSYGPGAGENEQFF
V: TRBV2; D: TRBD1; size: .; J: TRBJ1-5; DNA: TGTGCCAGCAGTGAAGGACAGGGTGTAAATCAGCCCCAGCATTTT; CDR3: CASSEGQGVNQPQHF
V: TRBV11-1; D: .; size: .; J: TRBJ1-1; DNA: TGTGCCAGCAGCCCTCCCGCGGGGATCACTGAAGCTTTCTTT; CDR3: CASSPPAGITEAFF
V: TRBV5-1; D: .; size: .; J: TRBJ2-1; DNA: TGCGCCAGCAGCTTGGAACTACGGCCTGAGCAGTTCTTC; CDR3: CASSLELRPEQFF
V: TRBV6-5; D: TRBD1; size: .; J: TRBJ1-5; DNA: TGTGCCAGCAGTTCGACGGACAGGGGACGCAATCAGCCCCAGCATTTT; CDR3: CASSSTDRGRNQPQHF
V: TRBV12-5; D: .; size: .; J: TRBJ2-1; DNA: TGTGCTAGTGATGGCTGGAGCTCCTACAATGAGCAGTTCTTC; CDR3: CASDGWSSYNEQFF
V: TRBV12-5; D: TRBD1; size: .; J: TRBJ2-1; DNA: TGTGCTAGTGGACTGACAGGGATCGCTGAGCAGTTCTTC; CDR3: CASGLTGIAEQFF
V: TRBV7-2; D: .; size: .; J: TRBJ2-6; DNA: TGTGCCAGCAGCTTAGTAAGCGGTTTAGGGGCCAACGTCCTGACTTTC; CDR3: CASSLVSGLGANVLTF
V: TRBV10-2; D: TRBD2; size: .; J: TRBJ2-3; DNA: TGCGCCATTCAAACCGGACTAGCGGGACCAGATACGCAGTATTTT; CDR3: CAIQTGLAGPDTQYF
V: TRBV2; D: .; size: .; J: TRBJ1-3; DNA: TGTGCCAGCAGTGTATCAGGGATCGGTGGAAACACCATATATTTT; CDR3: CASSVSGIGGNTIYF
V: TRBV12-5; D: .; size: .; J: TRBJ2-2; DNA: TGTGCTAGTGGTTTGTGGCCGAACACCGGGGAGCTGTTTTTT; CDR3: CASGLWPNTGELFF
V: TRBV21-1; D: .; size: .; J: TRBJ1-2; DNA: TGTGCCAGCAGCTATGGGACAGGGGCCCACTATGGCTACACCTTC; CDR3: CASSYGTGAHYGYTF
V: TRBV19; D: .; size: .; J: TRBJ1-5; DNA: TGTGCCAGTAGTAGTATTGTTCAGCCCCAGCATTTT; CDR3: CASSSIVQPQHF
V: TRBV9; D: .; size: .; J: TRBJ1-4; DNA: TGTGCCAGCAGCGTAGAACTGACTAATGAAAAACTGTTTTTT; CDR3: CASSVELTNEKLFF
V: TRBV29-1; D: .; size: .; J: TRBJ2-5; DNA: TGCAGCGTTGAAAGGGGCGGTGAGACCCAGTACTTC; CDR3: CSVERGGETQYF
V: TRBV5-5; D: TRBD2; size: .; J: TRBJ2-5; DNA: TGTGCCAGCAGCGGAGCTAGCGGGGGGGCCGGAGAGACCCAGTACTTC; CDR3: CASSGASGGAGETQYF
V: TRBV5-1; D: TRBD1; size: .; J: TRBJ1-4; DNA: TGCGCCAGCAGCAGGACAGGGCTGCGAGATAATGAAAAACTGTTTTTT; CDR3: CASSRTGLRDNEKLFF
V: TRBV28; D: .; size: .; J: TRBJ1-1; DNA: TGTGCCAGCAGTTCCCGACAAGGATTGAACACTGAAGCTTTCTTT; CDR3: CASSSRQGLNTEAFF
V: TRBV6-1; D: TRBD2; size: once; J: TRBJ2-3; DNA: TGTGCCAGCAGTGAATTTCTAGCGGGAGTGACAGATACGCAGTATTTT; CDR3: CASSEFLAGVTDTQYF
V: TRBV12-5; D: .; size: .; J: TRBJ2-1; DNA: TGTGCTAGTGGTTTGGGCCCCCCTGGCCATGAGCAGTTCTTC; CDR3: CASGLGPPGHEQFF
V: TRBV27; D: .; size: .; J: TRBJ2-7; DNA: TGTGCCAGCAGTGGACGACCAGGGGCATCCGAGCAGTACTTC; CDR3: CASSGRPGASEQYF
V: TRBV2; D: TRBD1; size: .; J: TRBJ2-7; DNA: TGTGCCAGCAGTTACTCGACAGGGACCTACGAGCAGTACTTC; CDR3: CASSYSTGTYEQYF
V: TRBV27; D: .; size: few; J: TRBJ2-7; DNA: TGTGCCAGCAGAACAGGGCCCGAGCAGTACTTC; CDR3: CASRTGPEQYF
V: TRBV5-1; D: TRBD2; size: .; J: TRBJ2-1; DNA: TGCGCCAGCAGCTTGGTTCCGAGCGGGGCCCGCTCCTACAATGAGCAGTTCTTC; CDR3: CASSLVPSGARSYNEQFF
V: TRBV4-1; D: TRBD1; size: .; J: TRBJ1-4; DNA: TGCGCCAGCAGCCGATACCCCGGGACAGGGGCTGAAAAACTGTTTTTT; CDR3: CASSRYPGTGAEKLFF
V: TRBV9; D: TRBD2; size: .; J: TRBJ2-3; DNA: TGTGCCAGCAGCGGGGCGGGAGGGCCTCCAGATACGCAGTATTTT; CDR3: CASSGAGGPPDTQYF
V: TRBV25-1; D: .; size: .; J: TRBJ1-4; DNA: TGTGCCAGCAGTGCTCCCACAGGGAACACTGAAAAACTGTTTTTT; CDR3: CASSAPTGNTEKLFF
V: TRBV4-1; D: .; size: .; J: TRBJ2-1; DNA: TGCGCCAGCAGCACCCCCCGAGGAGGTCTGGGCAATGAGCAGTTCTTC; CDR3: CASSTPRGGLGNEQFF
V: TRBV7-8; D: .; size: .; J: TRBJ1-4; DNA: TGTGCCAGCAGCTTAGGTGGGAGTGAAAAACTGTTTTTT; CDR3: CASSLGGSEKLFF
V: TRBV29-1; D: TRBD1; size: .; J: TRBJ1-1; DNA: TGCAGCGGAGGGGACAGAACGAACACTGAAGCTTTCTTT; CDR3: CSGGDRTNTEAFF
V: TRBV5-1; D: TRBD1; size: .; J: TRBJ2-3; DNA: TGCGCCAGCAGGTTGGACAGGGGCAACACAGATACGCAGTATTTT; CDR3: CASRLDRGNTDTQYF
V: TRBV19; D: .; size: .; J: TRBJ1-1; DNA: TGTGCCAGTAGTATAGGTGGGGGCGGCCCTGAAGCTTTCTTT; CDR3: CASSIGGGGPEAFF
V: TRBV6-1; D: TRBD2; size: .; J: TRBJ2-3; DNA: TGTGCCAAATCACGGGGGGGCGGAGATACGCAGTATTTT; CDR3: CAKSRGGGDTQYF
V: TRBV28; D: TRBD1; size: .; J: TRBJ1-2; DNA: TGTGCCAGCAGTACCACGGACAGGGGGCAGAATGGCTACACCTTC; CDR3: CASSTTDRGQNGYTF
V: TRBV30; D: .; size: .; J: TRBJ2-1; DNA: TGTGCCTGGAAACGGAGGAGCTCCTACAATGAGCAGTTCTTC; CDR3: CAWKRRSSYNEQFF
V: TRBV5-1; D: .; size: .; J: TRBJ2-5; DNA: TGCGCCAGCAGCTTGGTTCCAGGGGTGGAGACCCAGTACTTC; CDR3: CASSLVPGVETQYF
V: TRBV9; D: .; size: .; J: TRBJ2-1; DNA: TGTGCCAGCAGCGGGACAGTCTACAATGAGCAGTTCTTC; CDR3: CASSGTVYNEQFF
V: TRBV11-2; D: TRBD2; size: .; J: TRBJ2-7; DNA: TGTGCCAGCAGCTTAGATGCGGGGGGCTACGAGCAGTACTTC; CDR3: CASSLDAGGYEQYF
V: TRBV15; D: .; size: .; J: TRBJ2-5; DNA: TGTGCCACCAGCAGCCCCGAAGGCGGGGCCACCCAGTACTTC; CDR3: CATSSPEGGATQYF
V: TRBV11-3; D: .; size: .; J: TRBJ1-1; DNA: TGTGCCAGCAGCAGTAACAGGAACACTGAAGCTTTCTTT; CDR3: CASSSNRNTEAFF
V: TRBV7-2; D: .; size: .; J: TRBJ1-5; DNA: TGTGCCAGCAGCTCGGGTCCCAATCAGCCCCAGCATTTT; CDR3: CASSSGPNQPQHF
V: TRBV7-2; D: .; size: .; J: TRBJ2-6; DNA: TGTGCCAGCAGCCTAGGGGCAGTCTCTGGGGCCAACGTCCTGACTTTC; CDR3: CASSLGAVSGANVLTF
V: TRBV5-4; D: TRBD2; size: once; J: TRBJ2-5; DNA: TGTGCCAGCAGTCGGGGGGACCGAGCGCAAGAGACCCAGTACTTC; CDR3: CASSRGDRAQETQYF
V: TRBV5-1; D: TRBD1; size: few; J: TRBJ2-7; DNA: TGCGCCAGCAGCTCGGGACAGGCTGGGGGGGAGCAGTACTTC; CDR3: CASSSGQAGGEQYF
V: TRBV30; D: .; size: .; J: TRBJ2-5; DNA: TGTGCCTGGAGTACGACAGGCGCCAGGGGAGAGACCCAGTACTTC; CDR3: CAWSTTGARGETQYF
V: TRBV15; D: TRBD2; size: once; J: TRBJ2-6; DNA: TGTGCCACCAGCAGAGATATAGTACTAGCGGGGGAAAACTCTGGGGCCAACGTCCTGACTTTC; CDR3: CATSRDIVLAGENSGANVLTF
V: TRBV18; D: TRBD2; size: .; J: TRBJ2-7; DNA: TGTGCCAGCTCCAAGGGCGGGAGCTCCTACGAGCAGTACTTC; CDR3: CASSKGGSSYEQYF
V: TRBV28; D: .; size: .; J: TRBJ2-5; DNA: TGTGCCAGCAGTTTAATCACCAGGGAAGAGACCCAGTACTTC; CDR3: CASSLITREETQYF
V: TRBV19; D: .; size: .; J: TRBJ1-5; DNA: TGTGCCAGTAGTATAGATGGAGGCAATCAGCCCCAGCATTTT; CDR3: CASSIDGGNQPQHF
V: TRBV5-1; D: TRBD1; size: .; J: TRBJ1-1; DNA: TGCGCCAGCAGCTTGTCCCGGACAGGGGTAACTGAAGCTTTCTTT; CDR3: CASSLSRTGVTEAFF
V: TRBV28; D: .; size: .; J: TRBJ1-2; DNA: TGTGCCAGCAGTATGAGTCCCTATGGCTACACCTTC; CDR3: CASSMSPYGYTF
V: TRBV30; D: TRBD1; size: .; J: TRBJ1-4; DNA: TGTGCCTGGAGTGTTATCGGAGAAGGGGGCATCCGAAAACTGTTTTTT; CDR3: CAWSVIGEGGIRKLFF
V: TRBV15; D: .; size: .; J: TRBJ2-7; DNA: TGTGCCACCAGCCGATCCCCAGGGCAGAACATCTACGAGCAGTACTTC; CDR3: CATSRSPGQNIYEQYF
V: TRBV5-1; D: .; size: .; J: TRBJ1-1; DNA: TGCGCCAGCAGCGGGGAGGGGACTGAAGCTTTCTTT; CDR3: CASSGEGTEAFF
V: TRBV19; D: .; size: .; J: TRBJ2-7; DNA: TGTGCCAGTAGTAAGACAGCGAGCTACGAGCAGTACTTC; CDR3: CASSKTASYEQYF
V: TRBV6-1; D: .; size: few; J: TRBJ1-5; DNA: TGTGCCAGCAGTGAAGCTGCGGGGGCGCGGGGTAATCAGCCCCAGCATTTT; CDR3: CASSEAAGARGNQPQHF